What follows is one T cell receptor (beta chain) and its context. Its antigen is unidentified. The sample is drawn from a study of cytomegalovirus exposure and HLA in healthy donors. Clones were read by immunoSEQ multiplex PCR, and TCRdb kept only the in-frame ones, dropping some. The sample carries more than 95,000 clones, approximately 86% recorded once. The germline CDR1 and CDR2 sequences are SGHVS and FQNEAQ. Deletions cut 2 bases from V and 4 bases from J, with 17 bases between. The CDR3 spans 17 residues. Broader study findings: Investigators reported 150 to 200 TCR beta chains as tied to cytomegalovirus.

This sequence joins TRBV7-8 and TRBJ2-2; tentatively, D is TRBD2 (5 bases). Sequencing was carried out using PBMCs. This TCR was recovered from a man younger than 30 in good health and CMV-seropositive. DNA for the CDR3: TGTGCCAGCAGCTTATTAGCGACTACCTTGGGCACCGGGGAGCTGTTTTTT. Translated: CASSLLATTLGTGELFF.